Following are 31 T cell receptor beta chains from one sample sequenced in a study of blood T cell repertoires in COVID-19. Profiling relied on immunoSEQ multiplex PCR, and the TCRdb table lists in-frame clones only, not all of them. The data show 110,000 to 150,000 clones, 70% to 90% seen once. Specimen: peripheral blood. Receptors were obtained from a man aged 70-80 years with acute or convalescent COVID-19.

This sequence joins TRBV7-2 and TRBJ2-5, with TRBD2 matching 11 bases. The J segment lost 1 base and the V segment lost 5 bases, leaving 6 bases of the junction unmatched. CDR1 and CDR2 (germline): SGHTA, FQGNSA. The CDR3 covers 16 residues. This CDR3 reads CASSATGTSGQETQYF. The CDR3 DNA is TGTGCCAGCAGCGCCACCGGGACTAGCGGCCAAGAGACCCAGTACTTC.

This rearrangement joins TRBV2 to TRBJ2-3; no clear D gene. The CDR3 contains 13 residues. CDR1 SNHLY and CDR2 FYNNEI come from the germline V gene. With 4 bases removed from V and 6 bases from J, the gap between germline ends came to 11 bases. The CDR3 loop reads CASSGRVADTQYF. In DNA, the CDR3 is TGTGCCAGCAGTGGTCGAGTCGCGGATACGCAGTATTTT. The complete variable domain, with remaining parts taken from reference TRBV2 and TRBJ2-3, reads EPEVTQTPSHQVTQMGQEVILRCVPISNHLYFYWYRQILGQKVEFLVSFYNNEISEKSEIFDDQFSVERPDGSNFTLKIRSTKLEDSAMYFCASSGRVADTQYFGPGTRLTVL.

This clone has just one count. The chain couples TRBV6-1 to TRBJ2-3, with D perhaps matching TRBD2 (7 bases). Germline V gene lookup returns CDR1 MNHNS and CDR2 SASEGT. The CDR3 is 15 residues long. V lost 6 bases to trimming and J lost 3 bases, with 16 bases between them. CDR3 DNA: TGTGCCAGCAGAAACGGTCGGGGGGCGACAGATACGCAGTATTTT. This codes for CASRNGRGATDTQYF.

The chain employs TRBV5-1 and TRBJ2-7; 14 positions agree with TRBD2. The V gene's germline CDR1 is SGHRS and CDR2 YFSETQ. The CDR3 extends over 16 amino acids. V dropped 2 bases and J dropped 5; count of bases not matched to a gene: 6. CDR3 residues: CASSFPGLAGVNEQYF. The CDR3 DNA reads as TGCGCCAGCAGCTTCCCGGGACTAGCGGGAGTGAACGAGCAGTACTTC.

The chain links TRBV19 to TRBJ2-1; D is perhaps TRBD2 (5 bases). The ends were cut back, 5 bases at V and 2 bases at J, with 16 bases in the middle. CDR1 is LNHDA, CDR2 SQIVND, per germline (reference sequence). The CDR3 runs 16 residues. The CDR3 nucleotides are TGTGCCAGTAGTCCGAACCGAGGGCTGACCTACAATGAGCAGTTCTTC. Protein: CASSPNRGLTYNEQFF.

This rearrangement joins TRBV7-9 to TRBJ2-5; 9 bases are a match to TRBD1. This CDR3 has 14 amino acids. The trim removed 4 bases at V and 2 bases at J, leaving 2 bases unmatched. Germline-derived CDR1 and CDR2 are SEHNR and FQNEAQ (reference sequence). Written as DNA, the CDR3 is TGTGCCAGCAGCTCCGGGACAGGGCAAGAGACCCAGTACTTC. Translated, it gives CASSSGTGQETQYF.

The chain uses TRBV5-4 and TRBJ2-2, with TRBD2 matching over 9 bases. In germline, CDR1 is SGHNT, CDR2 YYREEE (reference sequence). The V gene end was trimmed by 4 bases and the J gene end by 3 bases; junction bases not matched to a gene: 4. The CDR3 covers 15 residues. In DNA, the CDR3 is TGTGCCAGCAGCCCTACTAGCGGGTACACCGGGGAGCTGTTTTTT. It specifies CASSPTSGYTGELFF. The full variable domain, completed using reference TRBV5-4 and TRBJ2-2, is ETGVTQSPTHLIKTRGQQVTLRCSSQSGHNTVSWYQQALGQGPQFIFQYYREEENGRGNFPPRFSGLQFPNYSSELNVNALELDDSALYLCASSPTSGYTGELFFGEGSRLTVL.

This sequence joins TRBV5-1 and TRBJ2-7; TRBD1 might be the D (6 bases). The V end lost 5 bases, the J end lost 7 bases, and 10 bases lay between the germline ends. CDR1 and CDR2 (germline): SGHRS, YFSETQ. CDR3 length equals 11 residues. CDR3 protein: CASRYGTEQYF. Here the CDR3 DNA reads TGCGCCAGCAGATATGGGACAGAGCAGTACTTC.

The V gene is TRBV18, the J gene TRBJ1-1, with D perhaps TRBD1 (6 bases). Germline CDR1 reads KGHSH; CDR2 reads LQKENI. The V end lost 3 bases, the J end lost 7 bases, and 12 bases lay between the germline ends. This CDR3 comprises 13 residues. The CDR3 sequence: CASSPQGMDEAFF. CDR3 nucleotide sequence: TGTGCCAGCTCACCGCAGGGGATGGATGAAGCTTTCTTT. Supplemented by reference TRBV18 and TRBJ1-1, the full variable domain reads NAGVMQNPRHLVRRRGQEARLRCSPMKGHSHVYWYRQLPEEGLKFMVYLQKENIIDESGMPKERFSAEFPKEGPSILRIQQVVRGDSAAYFCASSPQGMDEAFFGQGTRLTVV.

The chain uses TRBV13 and TRBJ1-3; no firm D call. Trimming removed 4 bases at V and 0 bases at J, with 13 bases between. The CDR3 is 16 residues long. Germline V lookup: CDR1 PRHDT, CDR2 FYEKMQ (reference sequence). CDR3 in DNA: TGTGCCAGCAGCTCCGCCGAGGGTGCCTCTGGAAACACCATATATTTT. Encoded protein: CASSSAEGASGNTIYF.

This chain joins TRBV2 and TRBJ2-3; D is perhaps TRBD2 (6 bases). The CDR3 extends over 15 amino acids. Germline V gene lookup returns CDR1 SNHLY and CDR2 FYNNEI. Between the trimmed V and J ends, which lost 3 bases and 2 bases, there was a span of 12 bases. As DNA, the CDR3 is TGTGCCAGCAGTGAGGAGCGGGCCATCACAGATACGCAGTATTTT. Translation: CASSEERAITDTQYF.

The V and J genes are TRBV19 and TRBJ1-1; D unclear. This CDR3 spans 17 amino acids. Looked up from germline, CDR1 is LNHDA and CDR2 is SQIVND (reference sequence). With 0 bases removed from V and 3 bases from J, the gap between germline ends came to 17 bases. This CDR3 is CASSIEGRESKDTEAFF. Written as DNA, the CDR3 is TGTGCCAGTAGTATAGAAGGGAGGGAGAGTAAGGACACTGAAGCTTTCTTT.

The chain carries TRBV24-1 and TRBJ1-2, with D possibly TRBD1 on 5 matching bases. Trimming cost V 4 bases and J 6 bases, with 14 bases left between them. The V gene's germline CDR1 is KGHDR and CDR2 SFDVKD. The CDR3 is 14 amino acids. This CDR3 reads CATSDPSRTNGYTF. The CDR3 DNA follows: TGTGCCACCAGTGACCCCTCTAGGACAAATGGCTACACCTTC.

The rearrangement links TRBV13 to TRBJ2-2; D gene ambiguous. Germline CDR1 is PRHDT and CDR2 is FYEKMQ (reference sequence). The CDR3 is 17 amino acids. V was shortened by 5 bases and J by 0 bases, with 16 bases between the two germline ends. The CDR3 sequence: CASSQSRSTSNTGELFF. CDR3 bases: TGTGCCAGCAGCCAAAGCCGGAGCACCTCGAACACCGGGGAGCTGTTTTTT.

The chain recombines TRBV7-9 with TRBJ2-1; tentative D call: TRBD1 (5 bases). Per germline, CDR1 SEHNR and CDR2 FQNEAQ (reference sequence). V lost 5 bases, J lost 3 bases, and 14 bases lay in between. The CDR3 contains 15 residues. The CDR3 DNA is TGTGCCAGCAGCCCACGACAGAAGCACTACAATGAGCAGTTCTTC. Its protein is CASSPRQKHYNEQFF.

The chain has TRBV2 and TRBJ1-1; 7 bases agree with TRBD1. The CDR3 sequence is 13 residues long. J was trimmed by 9 bases and V by 11 bases; bases with no gene match: 15. Germline CDR1 and CDR2: SNHLY and FYNNEI. CDR3 DNA sequence: TGTGCCTCAAAGGGGGGACAGAGAGTTAAAGCTTTCTTT. Residues: CASKGGQRVKAFF.

The chain couples TRBV28 to TRBJ1-2, with TRBD1 matching over 8 bases. From germline, CDR1 is MDHEN and CDR2 SYDVKM. The CDR3 runs to 17 residues. J gave up 5 bases and V 6 bases, and 17 bases lay outside the gene matches. The CDR3 loop is CASSTPSPGTGRYGYTF. The CDR3 DNA sequence: TGTGCCAGCAGCACCCCCAGCCCCGGGACAGGCCGATATGGCTACACCTTC.

This chain joins TRBV10-2 and TRBJ2-3, with D hard to call. CDR3 length: 13 amino acids. Deletions cut 3 bases from V and 4 bases from J, with 8 bases between. The germline V gene has CDR1 WSHSY and CDR2 SAAADI. The CDR3 bases are TGCGCCAGCAGTGAAACTTCCTCAGATACGCAGTATTTT. This translates into CASSETSSDTQYF.

This chain connects TRBV5-6 to TRBJ2-1; 7 bases align to TRBD2. CDR1 SGHDT and CDR2 YYEEEE come from the germline V gene. Germline trimming cut 3 bases from V and 0 bases from J; bases unmatched to any gene: 9. The CDR3 has 17 residues. In DNA, the CDR3 is TGTGCCAGCAGCTCCAGGAAGCGGGACTTCTCCTACAATGAGCAGTTCTTC. This sequence encodes CASSSRKRDFSYNEQFF.

In this sample, this clone turned up a few times. The V and J genes are TRBV5-1 and TRBJ1-1, with TRBD1 matching 7 bases. V trimming: 4 bases; J trimming: 1 base; junction bases outside the gene matches: 7. Germline CDR1 reads SGHRS; CDR2 reads YFSETQ. CDR3 length equals 15 residues. The CDR3 spells CASSNRGQANTEAFF. The DNA of the CDR3 is TGCGCCAGCAGCAACCGAGGACAGGCGAACACTGAAGCTTTCTTT.

The V call is TRBV6-5, the J call TRBJ1-2; no firm D call. Per the germline V gene, CDR1 is MNHEY and CDR2 is SVGAGI. This CDR3 comprises 13 residues. V was pared by 6 bases and J by 0 bases, with 8 bases between. The CDR3 nucleotides read TGTGCCAGCAGCAGGACTCCTAACTATGGCTACACCTTC. It codes for CASSRTPNYGYTF.

This clone has only one observation. The chain carries TRBV19 and TRBJ2-4, with 7 bases aligning to TRBD1. Germline CDR1 and CDR2: LNHDA and SQIVND (reference sequence). J lost 9 bases, V lost 3 bases, and 8 bases had no gene match. The CDR3 runs to 14 residues. The CDR3 is CASSIKTGWGIQYF. CDR3 in DNA: TGTGCCAGTAGTATCAAGACAGGGTGGGGCATTCAGTACTTC.

This clone was counted between two and nine times. The V call is TRBV5-8, the J call TRBJ1-3; 8 bases are shared with TRBD1. Germline assignment: CDR1 SGHTS and CDR2 YDEGEE. V lost 5 bases, J lost 8 bases, and 6 bases stayed unmatched. There are 13 residues in the CDR3. CDR3 bases: TGTGCCAGCAGATTTACAGGGGGAGACACCATATATTTT. It yields the protein CASRFTGGDTIYF.

J is TRBJ2-5 and V is TRBV25-1; perhaps TRBD2 as D (5 bases). Trimming shortened V by 6 bases and J by 14 bases, and 19 bases separated the two germline ends. Looked up from germline, CDR1 is MGHDK and CDR2 is SYGVNS. The CDR3 sequence is 12 residues long. The CDR3 loop is CASREDSLNTYF. CDR3 DNA sequence: TGTGCCAGCAGGGAGGATAGCCTCAATACTTACTTC.

This chain connects TRBV3-1 (or the pseudogene TRBV3-2) to TRBJ2-1; perhaps TRBD1 as D (5 bases). The CDR3 spans 15 residues. The ends were cut back, 3 bases at V and 5 bases at J, with 14 bases in the middle. Looked up from germline, CDR1 is LGHDT and CDR2 is YNNKEL (reference sequence). The CDR3 spells CASSQTSQGNNEQFF. DNA of the CDR3: TGTGCCAGCAGCCAGACTTCGCAGGGAAACAATGAGCAGTTCTTC.

This clone came up once. CDR3: CATSDGQGRKTEAFF. The CDR3 nucleotides read TGTGCCACCAGTGATGGACAGGGTAGGAAAACTGAAGCTTTCTTT. The chain employs TRBV24-1 and TRBJ1-1, with 8 bases identical to TRBD1. V lost 3 bases and J lost 5; bases outside the gene matches: 7. The CDR3 totals 15 residues. Germline V gene lookup returns CDR1 KGHDR and CDR2 SFDVKD.

The chain employs TRBV13 and TRBJ2-3, with D hard to call. Deletions cut 3 bases from V and 5 bases from J, with 6 bases between. CDR3 length: 12 residues. The germline V gene has CDR1 PRHDT and CDR2 FYEKMQ (reference sequence). In DNA form, the CDR3 reads TGTGCCAGCAGCTTCGCCAGAGATACGCAGTATTTT. Its translation is CASSFARDTQYF.

A few counts support this clone. This chain joins TRBV5-8 and TRBJ1-4, with 9 bases aligning to TRBD1. The CDR3 is 14 amino acids. Per germline, CDR1 SGHTS and CDR2 YDEGEE. V shed 4 bases, J shed 7 bases, and the junction held 5 bases outside the gene matches. The CDR3 sequence is CASSTGQGSEKLFF. CDR3 sequence (DNA): TGTGCCAGCAGCACGGGACAGGGTTCTGAAAAACTGTTTTTT.

This rearrangement joins TRBV5-1 to TRBJ2-1; 7 bases map to TRBD2. The J segment lost 13 bases and the V segment lost 0 bases, leaving 4 bases of the junction unmatched. Germline V gene sequence: CDR1 SGHRS, CDR2 YFSETQ. This CDR3 spans 12 amino acids. The DNA for the CDR3 is TGCGCCAGCAGCTTGGATGGCGGGGGACAGTTCTTC. This codes for CASSLDGGGQFF.

V gene TRBV30 combines with J gene TRBJ1-4; unclear D gene. This CDR3 has 13 amino acids. Trimming stripped 3 bases from V and 8 bases from J, with 13 bases between. CDR1 GTSNPN and CDR2 SVGIG come from the germline V gene (reference sequence). The CDR3 loop is CAWSRGIDEKLFF. The DNA of the CDR3 is TGTGCCTGGAGCCGGGGAATCGACGAAAAACTGTTTTTT.

The rearrangement uses TRBV9 and TRBJ1-1, with D uncertain. Germline-derived CDR1 and CDR2 are SGDLS and YYNGEE. The CDR3 contains 14 residues. V was shortened by 4 bases and J by 1 base, with 11 bases between the two germline ends. DNA for the CDR3: TGTGCCAGCAGCCCTCCCACAGCGAACACTGAAGCTTTCTTT. As protein: CASSPPTANTEAFF.